What follows are 14 T cell receptor beta chains derived from one specimen sequenced in a study of blood T cell repertoires in COVID-19. Here immunoSEQ multiplex PCR was the method, and the copy in TCRdb shows in-frame clones only, minus some. The data show about 170,000 clones, around 85% seen once. The sequencing sample was made of peripheral blood. Receptor source: a man in his 60s who had recovered from COVID-19.

This clone was counted only a few times. The chain is built from TRBV12-3 or TRBV12-4 and TRBJ1-5; no definite D call. CDR3 length: 12 residues. The V end lost 6 bases, the J end lost 1 base, and 4 bases lay between the germline ends. This CDR3 reads CASRESNQPQHF. The CDR3 DNA sequence: TGTGCCAGCAGGGAGAGCAATCAGCCCCAGCATTTT.

This sequence joins TRBV18 and TRBJ2-4; 7 bases fit TRBD2. The CDR3 has 18 amino acids. The junction had 14 bases not matched to a gene; V was cut back by 5 bases and J by 1 base. The germline V gene has CDR1 KGHSH and CDR2 LQKENI. CDR3 in amino acids: CASSSRTAAGDAKNIQYF. The CDR3 bases are TGTGCCAGCTCATCACGAACCGCGGCGGGGGACGCCAAAAACATTCAGTACTTC.

The chain uses TRBV19 and TRBJ2-7; weak D call: TRBD1 (7 bases). The CDR3 has 15 amino acids. V lost 3 bases, J lost 3 bases, and 15 bases lay in between. Germline-derived CDR1 and CDR2 are LNHDA and SQIVND (reference sequence). The CDR3 protein is CASSIGGRGNYEQYF. The CDR3 DNA reads as TGTGCCAGTAGTATCGGGGGCAGGGGGAACTACGAGCAGTACTTC.

The rearrangement links TRBV4-2 to TRBJ1-1, with 8 positions matching TRBD1. The CDR3 consists of 17 residues. CDR1 LGHNA and CDR2 YNFKEQ come from the germline V gene. V was pared by 1 base and J by 4 bases, with 11 bases of the junction left unmatched. The CDR3, as DNA: TGTGCCAGCAGCCAAGGTACAACAGGGGGAGACAGCACTGAAGCTTTCTTT. It specifies CASSQGTTGGDSTEAFF.

The rearrangement joins TRBV7-6 to TRBJ2-7; maybe TRBD1 (6 bases). The CDR3 contains 16 residues. Germline V gene sequence: CDR1 SGHVS, CDR2 FNYEAQ. V shed 1 base and J shed 2 bases, with 15 bases lying between them. DNA of the CDR3: TGTGCCAGCAGCTTAGTCGGCACAGGGTTAACCTACGAGCAGTACTTC. It is translated as CASSLVGTGLTYEQYF.

This clone occurred a few times. The V gene is TRBV6-5, the J gene TRBJ1-5; 7 nucleotides align to TRBD1. Germline CDR1 is MNHEY and CDR2 is SVGAGI. After removal of 8 bases from V and 5 bases from J, the junction contained 3 bases not matched to a gene. This CDR3 contains 12 residues. This chain's CDR3 is CASGTGDQPQHF. DNA for the CDR3: TGTGCCAGCGGAACAGGGGATCAGCCCCAGCATTTT.

This clone occurred once. This sequence joins TRBV29-1 and TRBJ2-7; TRBD1 agrees at 8 bases. The CDR3 covers 12 residues. CDR1 is SQVTM and CDR2 is ANQGSEA in the germline V gene. Losses at the gene ends were 7 bases for V and 5 bases for J; bases not matched to a gene: 7. The CDR3 DNA reads TGCAGCGCTGGACAGGGTGTCCACGAGCAGTACTTC. Amino acids: CSAGQGVHEQYF.

CDR3 sequence (DNA): TGTGCCAGCAGCCCCCTAAGAGAGCAGTACTTC. The encoded protein is CASSPLREQYF. The rearrangement joins TRBV5-8 to TRBJ2-7; D remains unclear. Germline lookup yields CDR1 SGHTS and CDR2 YDEGEE. The V end was cut by 4 bases, the J end by 7 bases, with 9 bases between. CDR3 length: 11 amino acids.

V and J are TRBV3-1 (or the pseudogene TRBV3-2) and TRBJ1-3, with D hard to call. Germline loops: CDR1 LGHDT, CDR2 YNNKEL (reference sequence). This CDR3 is built from 14 residues. Trimming stripped 3 bases from V and 3 bases from J, with 9 bases between. For the CDR3, the DNA is TGTGCCAGCAGCCAGGTCCAACATGGAAACACCATATATTTT. Translation gives CASSQVQHGNTIYF.

This clone turned up a few times. CDR3 DNA: TGTGCCAGCAGCCAAGACCTCTCCTATAATTCACCCCTCCACTTT. As protein: CASSQDLSYNSPLHF. The rearrangement uses TRBV14 and TRBJ1-6; D not resolved. The CDR3 totals 15 residues. V was pared by 0 bases and J by 0 bases, with 3 bases between. Germline V lookup: CDR1 SGHDN, CDR2 FVKESK.

This rearrangement joins TRBV10-3 to TRBJ1-4; 11 bases match TRBD1. The ends lost 3 bases at V and 0 bases at J; junction bases unmatched: 3. CDR1 and CDR2 from the germline V gene are ENHRY and SYGVKD. The CDR3 totals 17 residues. CDR3 DNA sequence: TGTGCCATCAGTGACCGGGACAGGGGGACAACTAATGAAAAACTGTTTTTT. Its protein product is CAISDRDRGTTNEKLFF.

This rearrangement joins TRBV27 to TRBJ1-5; 9 bases map to TRBD1. Unmatched junction bases numbered 9, after V lost 6 bases and J lost 0 bases. This CDR3 contains 17 residues. Germline CDR1 reads MNHEY; CDR2 reads SMNVEV (reference sequence). The DNA for the CDR3 is TGTGCCAGCAGCCGTAGGTGGACAGGGGATAGCAATCAGCCCCAGCATTTT. This translates into CASSRRWTGDSNQPQHF.

V gene TRBV10-3 combines with J gene TRBJ1-1; the match to TRBD1 covers 12 bases. In germline, CDR1 is ENHRY, CDR2 SYGVKD. The CDR3 extends over 13 amino acids. V lost 10 bases, J lost 4 bases, and 4 bases stayed unmatched. Here the CDR3 reads CATQGQGATEAFF. The DNA of the CDR3 is TGTGCCACCCAGGGACAGGGGGCCACTGAAGCTTTCTTT.

The gene calls are TRBV18 and TRBJ2-7; D gene uncertain. Germline V gene data show CDR1 as KGHSH and CDR2 as LQKENI. This CDR3 is 11 amino acids long. V dropped 4 bases and J dropped 4 bases, with 5 bases sitting between them. CDR3 in amino acids: CASSLAYEQYF. For the CDR3, the DNA is TGTGCCAGCTCACTGGCTTACGAGCAGTACTTC.